These 23 T cell receptor beta chains originate from one sample sequenced in a study of T cell responses to AZD1222 COVID-19 vaccine. TCRdb's table, derived via immunoSEQ multiplex PCR, lists solely in-frame clones and lacks some. The sample records under 200,000 clones, 80% to 95% being singletons. The sample in question was peripheral blood, obtained on day 0 of AZD1222 vaccination. The receptors shown here come from an adult in good health.

The rearrangement uses TRBV6-5 and TRBJ1-6, with D perhaps TRBD1 (5 bases). V was shortened by 6 bases and J by 6 bases, with 15 bases between the two germline ends. Germline V gene data show CDR1 as MNHEY and CDR2 as SVGAGI. The CDR3 is 15 residues long. The CDR3 DNA reads as TGTGCCAGCAGCCTACCACAGGCCTTTAATTCACCCCTCCACTTT. It is translated as CASSLPQAFNSPLHF.

The chain recombines TRBV12-3 or TRBV12-4 with TRBJ2-3; D is uncertain. Trimming shortened V by 7 bases and J by 4 bases, and 12 bases separated the two germline ends. The CDR3 has 13 residues. The CDR3 loop reads CASILSISDTQYF. The CDR3 region has the DNA TGTGCCAGCATTCTTAGCATCTCAGATACGCAGTATTTT.

The chain has TRBV2 and TRBJ1-2, with D hard to call. The V gene's germline CDR1 is SNHLY and CDR2 FYNNEI. The germline V and J ends were trimmed by 8 bases and 4 bases, with 11 bases remaining between them. This CDR3 has 12 residues. The CDR3, as DNA: TGTGCCAGCCTTGATGGGAGCTATGGCTACACCTTC. This sequence encodes CASLDGSYGYTF. The full variable domain, its missing parts supplied by reference TRBV2 and TRBJ1-2, is EPEVTQTPSHQVTQMGQEVILRCVPISNHLYFYWYRQILGQKVEFLVSFYNNEISEKSEIFDDQFSVERPDGSNFTLKIRSTKLEDSAMYFCASLDGSYGYTFGSGTRLTVV.

J is TRBJ2-5 and V is TRBV5-1, with no clear D. Trimming stripped 5 bases from V and 2 bases from J, with 19 bases between. Germline CDR1 and CDR2: SGHRS and YFSETQ. The CDR3 totals 16 residues. As DNA, the CDR3 is TGCGCCAGCAGGAAAGACGGAATGTATCAACAAGAGACCCAGTACTTC. Encoded protein: CASRKDGMYQQETQYF.

The chain employs TRBV2 and TRBJ1-2, with 7 bases aligning to TRBD1. CDR1 and CDR2 (germline): SNHLY, FYNNEI. J was trimmed by 2 bases and V by 8 bases; bases with no gene match: 2. The CDR3 contains 12 residues. CDR3 DNA sequence: TGTGCCAGCCAGGGACAGAACTATGGCTACACCTTC. As protein: CASQGQNYGYTF. Full variable domain (rest looked up from reference TRBV2 and TRBJ1-2): EPEVTQTPSHQVTQMGQEVILRCVPISNHLYFYWYRQILGQKVEFLVSFYNNEISEKSEIFDDQFSVERPDGSNFTLKIRSTKLEDSAMYFCASQGQNYGYTFGSGTRLTVV.

This clone came up once. The chain carries TRBV5-1 and TRBJ1-4, with 7 bases matching TRBD1. The CDR3 has 17 residues. Trimming removed 4 bases from V and 5 bases from J; junction bases left unmatched: 14. Germline values: CDR1 SGHRS, CDR2 YFSETQ. CDR3 sequence: CASSAWTGGGENEKLFF. The CDR3 DNA sequence: TGCGCCAGCAGCGCGTGGACAGGAGGAGGTGAGAATGAAAAACTGTTTTTT.

The genes are TRBV5-1 and TRBJ2-1, with 8 positions matching TRBD1. Trimming removed 0 bases from V and 8 bases from J; junction bases left unmatched: 4. Germline V gene data show CDR1 as SGHRS and CDR2 as YFSETQ. The CDR3 has 14 amino acids. CDR3 amino acids: CASSLGQGAYEQFF. The CDR3 DNA sequence: TGCGCCAGCAGCTTGGGGCAGGGGGCCTATGAGCAGTTCTTC.

CDR3 nucleotide sequence: TGTGCCAGCAGCCCCAGAGCAGACACTGAAGCTTTCTTT. It codes for CASSPRADTEAFF. The V call is TRBV7-9, the J call TRBJ1-1; D uncertain. V dropped 5 bases and J dropped 3 bases, with 10 bases sitting between them. From germline, CDR1 is SEHNR and CDR2 FQNEAQ (reference sequence). The CDR3 covers 13 residues.

This clone was seen just once. This rearrangement joins TRBV4-1 to TRBJ1-2, with D hard to call. The CDR3 is 16 amino acids. The V end was cut by 2 bases, the J end by 2 bases, with 15 bases between. Germline V lookup: CDR1 MGHRA, CDR2 YSYEKL. CDR3 sequence: CASSQPSRTGNYGYTF. The CDR3 coding sequence is TGCGCCAGCAGCCAACCAAGTCGGACGGGGAACTATGGCTACACCTTC.

This clone was seen just once. The chain joins TRBV4-1 to TRBJ2-2, with 7 bases aligning to TRBD2. From germline, CDR1 is MGHRA and CDR2 YSYEKL. CDR3 length: 15 residues. The V and J ends lost 1 base and 6 bases, in that order; junction bases with no gene match: 5. CDR3 protein: CASSQAQRGAGELFF. CDR3 nucleotide sequence: TGCGCCAGCAGCCAAGCCCAGCGGGGAGCCGGGGAGCTGTTTTTT.

This clone showed up just a few times. The CDR3 region has the DNA TGTGCCATCAGTGGTCGGACAGGGGTCTCCTACGAGCAGTACTTC. Translation gives CAISGRTGVSYEQYF. The chain is built from TRBV10-3 and TRBJ2-7; 9 bases agree with TRBD1. The length of the CDR3 is 15 residues. J lost 0 bases, V lost 4 bases, and 4 bases had no gene match. Germline CDR1 and CDR2: ENHRY and SYGVKD.

This clone appeared a few times. The chain combines TRBV28 with TRBJ1-2; maybe TRBD1 (6 bases). This CDR3 is 12 amino acids long. The V and J ends lost 8 bases and 0 bases respectively, with 7 bases between them. Per the germline V gene, CDR1 is MDHEN and CDR2 is SYDVKM. The CDR3 spells CASGGANYGYTF. In DNA, the CDR3 is TGTGCCAGCGGGGGCGCTAACTATGGCTACACCTTC.

V is TRBV5-4 and J is TRBJ2-3; D is unresolved. CDR1 and CDR2 (germline): SGHNT, YYREEE (reference sequence). Deletions cut 0 bases from V and 5 bases from J, with 7 bases between. The length of the CDR3 is 13 residues. The CDR3 DNA follows: TGTGCCAGCAGCTTGGCAGGCCTAGATACGCAGTATTTT. Amino acids: CASSLAGLDTQYF.

V gene TRBV10-2 combines with J gene TRBJ1-2, with TRBD1 matching 10 bases. The germline V gene has CDR1 WSHSY and CDR2 SAAADI. The CDR3 consists of 13 residues. V shed 6 bases, J shed 6 bases, and the junction held 4 bases outside the gene matches. CDR3 sequence reads: CASSGGTGDGYTF. CDR3 DNA: TGCGCCAGCAGCGGGGGGACAGGGGATGGCTACACCTTC.

This clone occurred once. The chain uses TRBV10-3 and TRBJ1-5; D perhaps matches TRBD1 (6 bases). The CDR3 is 13 residues long. Deletions cut 6 bases from V and 5 bases from J, with 11 bases between. Germline CDR1 and CDR2: ENHRY and SYGVKD. The CDR3 DNA sequence: TGTGCCATCAGAGGGGGGGCCGATCAGCCCCAGCATTTT. It encodes CAIRGGADQPQHF.

The chain links TRBV5-1 to TRBJ2-5; tentative D call: TRBD2 (6 bases). The CDR3 covers 15 residues. The germline V gene has CDR1 SGHRS and CDR2 YFSETQ. V was shortened by 4 bases and J by 2 bases, with 15 bases between the two germline ends. The CDR3 spells CASSTLSGRQETQYF. In DNA form, the CDR3 reads TGCGCCAGCAGCACCCTTAGCGGAAGGCAAGAGACCCAGTACTTC.

This chain joins TRBV18 and TRBJ1-1; D remains ambiguous. The CDR3 is made up of 14 amino acids. In germline, CDR1 is KGHSH, CDR2 LQKENI. V was pared by 2 bases and J by 1 base, with 8 bases between. The CDR3 DNA follows: TGTGCCAGCTCACCAGCCCTGGGGAACACTGAAGCTTTCTTT. Translation: CASSPALGNTEAFF.

This clone was detected once. The V gene is TRBV19, the J gene TRBJ2-7, with 9 bases lining up with TRBD1. There are 15 residues in the CDR3. The ends lost 6 bases at V and 3 bases at J; junction bases unmatched: 9. Germline V gene sequence: CDR1 LNHDA, CDR2 SQIVND (reference sequence). The chain's CDR3 is CASSKAGTGLYEQYF. The CDR3 DNA sequence: TGTGCCAGTAGCAAAGCCGGGACAGGGCTCTACGAGCAGTACTTC.

The gene calls are TRBV13 and TRBJ1-4; D is undetermined. The V end was cut by 5 bases, the J end by 0 bases, with 13 bases between. CDR1 and CDR2 (germline): PRHDT, FYEKMQ (reference sequence). The CDR3 sequence is 16 residues long. CDR3 sequence reads: CASSHRSGPTNEKLFF. The CDR3 coding sequence is TGTGCCAGCAGCCACCGTTCCGGACCAACTAATGAAAAACTGTTTTTT.

This clone appeared a few times. CDR3 amino acids: CASSPAGTGGYGYTF. CDR3 nucleotides: TGTGCCAGCAGCCCCGCCGGGACAGGGGGCTATGGCTACACCTTC. The genes are TRBV6-5 and TRBJ1-2, with 11 bases identical to TRBD1. Germline lookup yields CDR1 MNHEY and CDR2 SVGAGI. There are 15 residues in the CDR3. The J segment lost 4 bases and the V segment lost 6 bases, leaving 7 bases of the junction unmatched.

The chain uses TRBV10-3 and TRBJ2-3, with no clear D. The CDR3 totals 15 residues. Deletions cut 4 bases from V and 4 bases from J, with 15 bases between. Germline V lookup: CDR1 ENHRY, CDR2 SYGVKD. The CDR3 is CAISATSLGSDTQYF. CDR3 coding DNA: TGTGCCATCAGTGCGACCAGTTTGGGGTCAGATACGCAGTATTTT.

The sample holds one count of this clone. This chain uses TRBV6-6 with TRBJ1-1; D is undetermined. This CDR3 contains 12 residues. Germline CDR1 is MNHNY and CDR2 is SVGAGI (reference sequence). V was trimmed by 2 bases and J by 0 bases, leaving 1 base between them. The CDR3 nucleotides read TGTGCCAGCAGTTACGTGAACACTGAAGCTTTCTTT. This codes for CASSYVNTEAFF.

This CDR3 is CASSTPGLASYEQYF. CDR3 in DNA: TGTGCCAGCAGCACCCCGGGACTAGCGTCCTACGAGCAGTACTTC. The chain recombines TRBV6-2 or TRBV6-3 with TRBJ2-7; TRBD2 aligns across 10 bases. In germline, CDR1 is MNHEY, CDR2 SVGEGT. The V and J ends lost 6 bases and 1 base, in that order; junction bases with no gene match: 6. The CDR3 spans 15 residues.